Following are 21 T cell receptor beta chains from one sample sequenced in a study of CD8+CD57+ T cells in acquired aplastic anemia listed by TCRdb under 2018. Flow cytometry had shown CD8+CD57+ cell expansion in the patients selected for sequencing. The instrument was an Illumina HiSeq 2000. Genomic DNA served as template for TCR beta VDJ combination and CDR3 sequence profiling. In-frame beta chains were kept once TCRdb had trimmed the public reads at Q25 with fastp and called clones with MiXCR. Here each entry gathers all rows of one CDR3 protein and keeps the most common genes and DNA. Recorded for this sample are some 180,000 distinct CDR3 sequences; around 60% of them occurred a single time. The ten largest account for 42% of the sample. Sample: sorted CD4+, CD8+, or CD8+CD57+ T cells (not recorded which) from PBMCs. All receptors derive from a human donor with aplastic anemia.

The chain uses TRBV10-3 and TRBJ2-3; 13 bases agree with TRBD2. The V gene's germline CDR1 is ENHRY and CDR2 SYGVKD. Unmatched junction bases numbered 1, after V lost 3 bases and J lost 4 bases. The CDR3 covers 15 residues. The CDR3 DNA reads TGTGCCATCAGTGAAGGGACTAGCGGGGCAGATACGCAGTATTTT. Amino acids: CAISEGTSGADTQYF.

CDR3 sequence: CASSPPVSGDGGELFF. In DNA, the CDR3 is TGTGCCAGCTCACCACCGGTCTCAGGGGATGGCGGGGAGCTGTTTTTT. The chain couples TRBV18 to TRBJ2-2; weak D call: TRBD1 (6 bases). Germline assignment: CDR1 KGHSH and CDR2 LQKENI. CDR3 length equals 16 residues. V was pared by 0 bases and J by 7 bases, with 15 bases between.

The chain uses TRBV7-2 and TRBJ2-5; 9 nucleotides align to TRBD2. Germline CDR1 SGHTA, CDR2 FQGNSA. The junction had 12 bases not matched to a gene; V was cut back by 3 bases and J by 7 bases. This CDR3 comprises 16 residues. Here the CDR3 reads CASSFGAGGGVGTQYF. Here the CDR3 DNA reads TGTGCCAGCAGCTTTGGAGCGGGCGGGGGGGTTGGGACCCAGTACTTC.

The genes are TRBV10-3 and TRBJ2-1, with D possibly called TRBD1 or TRBD2 (5 bases each). CDR1 ENHRY and CDR2 SYGVKD come from the germline V gene. This CDR3 has 13 residues. The germline V and J ends were trimmed by 3 bases and 5 bases, with 8 bases remaining between them. CDR3 sequence (DNA): TGTGCCATCAGTGACGGGACGAACAATGAGCAGTTCTTC. Its translation is CAISDGTNNEQFF.

This rearrangement joins TRBV5-1 to TRBJ2-5; 11 bases are shared with TRBD1. Per germline, CDR1 SGHRS and CDR2 YFSETQ. Unmatched junction bases numbered 5, after V lost 7 bases and J lost 3 bases. This CDR3 contains 14 residues. The CDR3 bases are TGCGCCAGCGCACCGGGACAGGGGGAAGAGACCCAGTACTTC. This sequence encodes CASAPGQGEETQYF.

The rearrangement joins TRBV29-1 to TRBJ1-2, with no clear D. V was pared by 4 bases and J by 4 bases, with 7 bases between. The CDR3 runs 11 residues. CDR1 is SQVTM and CDR2 is ANQGSEA in the germline V gene. For the CDR3, the DNA is TGCAGCGTTGGGGATTTCTATGGCTACACCTTC. Translated: CSVGDFYGYTF.

The rearrangement joins TRBV24-1 to TRBJ2-3, with 12 bases fitting TRBD2. Germline lookup yields CDR1 KGHDR and CDR2 SFDVKD. The length of the CDR3 is 16 residues. Losses at the gene ends were 4 bases for V and 5 bases for J; bases not matched to a gene: 6. The DNA for the CDR3 is TGTGCCACCAGTGACCCTAGCGGGAGGGCCGGAGATACGCAGTATTTT. Protein product: CATSDPSGRAGDTQYF.

This clonotype was observed a few times. With a much larger clone just one base away, this may be a read error. The V and J genes are TRBV4-2 and TRBJ2-7; D may correspond to TRBD1 or TRBD2 (5 bases each). This CDR3 spans 14 amino acids. Germline lookup yields CDR1 LGHNA and CDR2 YNFKEQ. The DNA for the CDR3 is TGTGCCAGCAGCCAACATCCGGGACGGTACGAGCAGCACTTC. Protein product: CASSQHPGRYEQHF.

The J gene is TRBJ2-3, the V gene TRBV5-4; 10 bases map to TRBD2. Germline CDR1 is SGHNT and CDR2 is YYREEE (reference sequence). Trimming at V came to 0 bases and at J to 2 bases, leaving 6 bases not matched to a gene. The CDR3 is 17 amino acids. The CDR3 reads CASSLAPSGGPTDTQYF. As DNA, the CDR3 is TGTGCCAGCAGCTTGGCTCCTAGCGGGGGCCCCACAGATACGCAGTATTTT.

This chain uses TRBV19 with TRBJ2-3, with TRBD2 matching over 7 bases. Germline V gene data show CDR1 as LNHDA and CDR2 as SQIVND (reference sequence). The CDR3 sequence is 15 residues long. V trimming: 5 bases; J trimming: 0 bases; junction bases outside the gene matches: 5. The CDR3 coding sequence is TGTGCCAGTAGTGAGCGGGACTTTAGCACAGATACGCAGTATTTT. This gives the protein CASSERDFSTDTQYF.

V gene TRBV24-1 combines with J gene TRBJ2-1; the match to TRBD1 covers 8 bases. The CDR3 runs to 12 residues. CDR1 and CDR2 (germline): KGHDR, SFDVKD. The ends lost 4 bases at V and 13 bases at J; junction bases unmatched: 5. The DNA of the CDR3 is TGTGCCACCAGTGACCCCGGGACAGGTCAGTTCTTC. This sequence encodes CATSDPGTGQFF.

This clonotype was seen more than once but under ten times. The chain joins TRBV5-6 to TRBJ2-3; D might be TRBD1 or TRBD2, each matching 5 bases. This CDR3 comprises 13 residues. Trimming removed 0 bases at V and 6 bases at J, with 8 bases between. Germline assignment: CDR1 SGHDT and CDR2 YYEEEE. The CDR3 DNA sequence: TGTGCCAGCAGCTTGGTTTGGGGGGATACGCAGTATTTT. It encodes CASSLVWGDTQYF.

This chain links TRBV7-3 with TRBJ1-2; TRBD1 might be the D (5 bases). The CDR3 sequence is 19 residues long. Germline V gives CDR1 SGHTA, CDR2 FQGTGA. V lost 3 bases and J 2 bases, leaving 25 bases between the germline ends. CDR3 sequence: CASSFMGSDAGGTNYGYTF. In nucleotides, the CDR3 is TGTGCCAGCAGCTTTATGGGATCCGACGCCGGGGGGACCAACTATGGCTACACCTTC.

V is TRBV7-2 and J is TRBJ2-5; 10 nucleotides agree with TRBD2. Trimming removed 7 bases from V and 0 bases from J; junction bases left unmatched: 5. The CDR3 extends over 15 amino acids. Germline V gives CDR1 SGHTA, CDR2 FQGNSA. The CDR3 region is CASTLTSGHQETQYF. The CDR3 DNA is TGTGCCAGCACCCTGACTAGCGGGCACCAAGAGACCCAGTACTTC.

V usage is TRBV7-6 and J usage is TRBJ1-6, with D perhaps matching TRBD1 (5 bases). This CDR3 contains 15 residues. V lost 6 bases and J 0 bases, leaving 9 bases between the germline ends. Germline CDR1 and CDR2: SGHVS and FNYEAQ. The CDR3 here is CASSSGSSYNSPLHF. Here the CDR3 DNA reads TGTGCCAGCAGTTCAGGGAGCTCCTATAATTCACCCCTCCACTTT. Complete variable domain (other parts from reference TRBV7-6 and TRBJ1-6): GAGVSQSPRYKVTKRGQDVALRCDPISGHVSLYWYRQALGQGPEFLTYFNYEAQQDKSGLPNDRFSAERPEGSISTLTIQRTEQRDSAMYRCASSSGSSYNSPLHFGNGTRLTVT.

This clonotype was seen repeatedly, ten times or more. The J gene is TRBJ2-3, the V gene TRBV4-2; TRBD2 matches at 10 bases. V lost 0 bases to trimming and J lost 5 bases; unmatched junction nucleotides: 5. The CDR3 sequence is 16 residues long. Germline V gene sequence: CDR1 LGHNA, CDR2 YNFKEQ. In DNA form, the CDR3 reads TGTGCCAGCAGCCAAGAAGCGGGGGGGCAGAGAGATACGCAGTATTTT. Translation gives CASSQEAGGQRDTQYF.

J is TRBJ2-3 and V is TRBV2, with TRBD2 matching 8 bases. V lost 2 bases to trimming and J lost 4 bases; unmatched junction nucleotides: 17. The CDR3 is 19 amino acids. Per germline, CDR1 SNHLY and CDR2 FYNNEI. The DNA for the CDR3 is TGTGCCAGCAGTGAAATTCGAGCGGGAGAAGGATGGCTGCCAGATACGCAGTATTTT. Protein sequence: CASSEIRAGEGWLPDTQYF.

The V call is TRBV4-3, the J call TRBJ2-2, with D possibly being TRBD2 (5 bases). The V end was cut by 0 bases, the J end by 7 bases, with 15 bases between. CDR3 length: 16 amino acids. In germline, CDR1 is LGHNA, CDR2 YSLEER. The CDR3 DNA is TGCGCCAGCAGCCAAGATCTAAACGGGAATGGCGGGGAGCTGTTTTTT. It translates to CASSQDLNGNGGELFF.

This chain connects TRBV7-3 to TRBJ2-7; TRBD2 might be the D (6 bases). There are 16 residues in the CDR3. The V gene lost 2 bases and the J gene lost 5 bases, with 19 bases spanning the gap. From germline, CDR1 is SGHTA and CDR2 FQGTGA. The CDR3 coding sequence is TGTGCCAGCAGCTTAGACGCCCCCTGGGAGGTAGACGAGCAGTACTTC. This codes for CASSLDAPWEVDEQYF.

This rearrangement joins TRBV10-3 to TRBJ1-1; no definite D call. The CDR3 runs to 13 residues. Trimming stripped 4 bases from V and 1 base from J, with 7 bases between. Germline loops: CDR1 ENHRY, CDR2 SYGVKD. The CDR3 DNA sequence: TGTGCCATCAGTGGGGCCCAGAACACTGAAGCTTTCTTT. Its protein product is CAISGAQNTEAFF.

This clonotype was found a few times. The junction does not match germline at one end; this may be a read error. This rearrangement joins TRBV14 to TRBJ1-1; weak D call: TRBD1 (5 bases). The CDR3 spans 13 residues. Germline V CDR1 and CDR2: SGHDN, FVKESK. The DNA for the CDR3 is TGTGCCAGCAGCTTGGCGGGGACTACTGAAGCTTTTTTT. It is translated as CASSLAGTTEAFF.